This TCR beta chain comes out of a study of identical twins. CDR1 and CDR2 (germline): DFQATT, SNEGSKA (reference sequence). Trimming removed 5 bases from V and 2 bases from J, with 10 bases in between. The CDR3 has 12 residues. A remark on this clonotype: Its antigen is still unknown.

One entry per CDR3 protein results from TCRdb running MiXCR on the 5' RACE reads. The sample carries approximately 500,000 distinct CDR3 sequences, around 24% recorded once. Study-wide results and caveats: Fewer insertions characterized abundant cord blood beta clonotypes, whereas memory repertoires showed none.

The sample was also linked to a second study, of T cells expressing NK-cell markers.

The chain employs TRBV20-1 and TRBJ2-7; D is ambiguous. Input material: CD4+ T cells sorted from blood. This TCR came from a young woman in good health. The CDR3 loop reads CSALDAAYEQYF. Here the CDR3 DNA reads TGCAGTGCTCTTGACGCCGCCTACGAGCAGTACTTC.